The 23 T cell receptor beta chains listed next were all sequenced from one sample in a study of cytomegalovirus exposure and HLA in healthy donors. With 60 Vbeta and 13 Jbeta primers, the PCR was carried out. The data were produced by immunoSEQ multiplex PCR, yet TCRdb's version contains in-frame clones alone and is incomplete. The table records roughly 110,000 clones, roughly 70% of them present only once. The sequenced sample consisted of PBMCs. Receptors originate from a middle-aged woman in good health and CMV-seropositive.

This clone is a singleton in its sample. This chain connects TRBV11-2 to TRBJ2-5; D gene unclear. V was trimmed by 1 base and J by 2 bases, leaving 8 bases between them. Germline loops: CDR1 SGHAT, CDR2 FQNNGV. The CDR3 length is 14 residues. CDR3 sequence: CASSLGQNQETQYF. The CDR3 DNA is TGTGCCAGCAGCTTAGGGCAGAATCAAGAGACCCAGTACTTC.

The J gene is TRBJ2-5, the V gene TRBV7-2; weak D call: TRBD1 (6 bases). The CDR3 is made up of 13 amino acids. In germline, CDR1 is SGHTA, CDR2 FQGNSA. Trimming pared 2 bases from V and 4 bases from J, leaving 8 bases between. The CDR3 bases are TGTGCCAGCAGCTTATACAGGGCAGAGACCCAGTACTTC. Protein product: CASSLYRAETQYF.

This clone was counted only a few times. This chain links TRBV10-3 with TRBJ1-4, with D possibly being TRBD1 (5 bases). The CDR3 spans 13 residues. V was cut by 7 bases and J by 8 bases, with 14 bases left in between. The germline gives CDR1 ENHRY, CDR2 SYGVKD. CDR3 nucleotide sequence: TGTGCCATCAAAGGGGTGGATGGGGAAAAACTGTTTTTT. This sequence encodes CAIKGVDGEKLFF.

This clone was seen a few times. V gene TRBV5-1 combines with J gene TRBJ2-3, with D tentatively TRBD1 (6 bases). Trimming pared 0 bases from V and 4 bases from J, leaving 12 bases between. CDR3 length: 15 amino acids. Germline V gene data show CDR1 as SGHRS and CDR2 as YFSETQ. In DNA form, the CDR3 reads TGCGCCAGCAGCTTGGTGGGGGCTAGAGCAGATACGCAGTATTTT. It codes for CASSLVGARADTQYF.

The chain has TRBV7-2 and TRBJ2-1; the match to TRBD1 covers 7 bases. V gave up 1 base and J gave up 7 bases; unmatched junction bases: 7. This CDR3 region has 15 residues. CDR1 is SGHTA and CDR2 is FQGNSA in the germline V gene. CDR3 DNA sequence: TGTGCCAGCAGCTTAGGCGACAGGGTTTGGAATGAGCAGTTCTTC. Translation gives CASSLGDRVWNEQFF.

The chain joins TRBV7-9 to TRBJ1-3, with 7 nucleotides matching TRBD1. The CDR3 has 15 amino acids. Germline V gene sequence: CDR1 SEHNR, CDR2 FQNEAQ (reference sequence). Trimming at V came to 2 bases and at J to 0 bases, leaving 1 base not matched to a gene. CDR3 region: CASSLSGGSGNTIYF. The CDR3 coding sequence is TGTGCCAGCAGCTTATCAGGGGGCTCTGGAAACACCATATATTTT.

The V and J genes are TRBV29-1 and TRBJ2-5; 7 nucleotides agree with TRBD1. The germline gives CDR1 SQVTM, CDR2 ANQGSEA. Losses at the gene ends were 3 bases for V and 2 bases for J; bases not matched to a gene: 6. The CDR3 is 14 amino acids. The CDR3 sequence is CSVEETGHQETQYF. The CDR3, as DNA: TGCAGCGTTGAGGAGACAGGGCATCAAGAGACCCAGTACTTC.

The chain has TRBV5-4 and TRBJ2-3; 7 nucleotides align to TRBD2. CDR3 length: 16 residues. J was trimmed by 5 bases and V by 3 bases; bases with no gene match: 12. Germline V gives CDR1 SGHNT, CDR2 YYREEE (reference sequence). CDR3 coding DNA: TGTGCCAGCAGCTGGGGGGGAAGCCTAAGGGGAGATACGCAGTATTTT. Translated: CASSWGGSLRGDTQYF.

The rearrangement joins TRBV4-2 to TRBJ1-4; 7 nucleotides agree with TRBD1. Trimming at V came to 1 base and at J to 6 bases, leaving 8 bases not matched to a gene. In germline, CDR1 is LGHNA, CDR2 YNFKEQ. CDR3 length: 16 residues. CDR3 region: CASSQGQGMLDEKLFF. The CDR3 DNA reads as TGTGCCAGCAGCCAAGGACAGGGTATGCTTGATGAAAAACTGTTTTTT.

This clone was counted a single time. The J gene is TRBJ1-5, the V gene TRBV7-2; D is unclear. The CDR3 sequence is 15 residues long. Germline loops: CDR1 SGHTA, CDR2 FQGNSA. Trimming pared 1 base from V and 1 base from J, leaving 8 bases between. Written as DNA, the CDR3 is TGTGCCAGCAGCTTAGGTGGGAGCAGCAATCAGCCCCAGCATTTT. Protein: CASSLGGSSNQPQHF.

V gene TRBV6-1 combines with J gene TRBJ1-1; D is ambiguous. The CDR3 contains 13 residues. Germline-derived CDR1 and CDR2 are MNHNS and SASEGT. V shed 6 bases and J shed 1 base, with 9 bases lying between them. CDR3 region: CASRDNPNTEAFF. The CDR3 nucleotides read TGTGCCAGCAGAGACAATCCGAACACTGAAGCTTTCTTT.

V usage is TRBV5-1 and J usage is TRBJ2-1, with TRBD1 identical over 7 bases. The CDR3 runs 15 residues. Per the germline V gene, CDR1 is SGHRS and CDR2 is YFSETQ. V trimming: 0 bases; J trimming: 3 bases; junction bases outside the gene matches: 3. The CDR3 DNA sequence: TGCGCCAGCAGCTTGGCGGCAGGGGGCTACAATGAGCAGTTCTTC. This codes for CASSLAAGGYNEQFF.

This clone was picked up a small number of times. CDR3 bases: TGCAGCGTCGGGGGTGGACCCAATCAGCCCCAGCATTTT. Protein sequence: CSVGGGPNQPQHF. This chain uses TRBV29-1 with TRBJ1-5; TRBD1 is a possible D gene (5 bases). Germline V gene lookup returns CDR1 SQVTM and CDR2 ANQGSEA. V lost 6 bases and J 3 bases, leaving 12 bases between the germline ends. This CDR3 contains 13 residues.

This clone showed up just a few times. At one end the junction does not follow the germline gene, possibly because of a read error. V is TRBV5-1 and J is TRBJ1-4; tentatively, D is TRBD1 (6 bases). The CDR3 has 15 residues. Germline assignment: CDR1 SGHRS and CDR2 YFSETQ. The CDR3 bases are TGCGCCAGCAGCTTGTTCGGGACAACAAATGAAAAACTGTTTTTT. Translating it yields CASSLFGTTNEKLFF.

V gene TRBV5-6 combines with J gene TRBJ2-7; maybe TRBD2 (5 bases). The CDR3 runs 15 residues. V lost 5 bases, J lost 6 bases, and 21 bases lay in between. Germline-derived CDR1 and CDR2 are SGHDT and YYEEEE. CDR3 residues: CASRELGLSIGEQYF. CDR3 nucleotide sequence: TGTGCCAGCAGGGAGCTCGGACTCTCCATCGGCGAGCAGTACTTC. Variable domain in full (rest from reference TRBV5-6 and TRBJ2-7): DAGVTQSPTHLIKTRGQQVTLRCSPKSGHDTVSWYQQALGQGPQFIFQYYEEEERQRGNFPDRFSGHQFPNYSSELNVNALLLGDSALYLCASRELGLSIGEQYFGPGTRLTVT.

This chain connects TRBV28 to TRBJ1-5, with D maybe TRBD1 (5 bases). This CDR3 contains 16 residues. V gave up 6 bases and J gave up 2 bases, with 17 bases separating them. Per germline, CDR1 MDHEN and CDR2 SYDVKM. The CDR3 spells CASSWGAARGNQPQHF. CDR3 DNA: TGTGCCAGCAGCTGGGGTGCGGCCAGGGGCAATCAGCCCCAGCATTTT.

The chain links TRBV19 to TRBJ1-2, with unresolved D. Trimming cost V 6 bases and J 5 bases, with 10 bases left between them. Germline-derived CDR1 and CDR2 are LNHDA and SQIVND (reference sequence). This CDR3 has 12 amino acids. The CDR3: CASSREPYGYTF. The CDR3 bases are TGTGCCAGTAGCCGGGAACCATATGGCTACACCTTC.

The rearrangement uses TRBV18 and TRBJ1-5; weak D call: TRBD1 (6 bases). The length of the CDR3 is 14 residues. Germline V lookup: CDR1 KGHSH, CDR2 LQKENI. V was pared by 3 bases and J by 13 bases, with 19 bases between. CDR3 residues: CASSPPMIQGLQHF. DNA of the CDR3: TGTGCCAGCTCACCGCCAATGATTCAGGGGCTTCAGCATTTT.

The V and J genes are TRBV5-6 and TRBJ1-4; 7 bases agree with TRBD1. The CDR3 extends over 15 amino acids. Looked up from germline, CDR1 is SGHDT and CDR2 is YYEEEE. V shed 4 bases and J 4 bases; nucleotides not matched to a gene: 7. CDR3 DNA: TGTGCCAGCAGCGGGGGGACAGCGTATAATGAAAAACTGTTTTTT. Its protein product is CASSGGTAYNEKLFF.

The rearrangement uses TRBV7-9 and TRBJ1-5; D unclear. The germline gives CDR1 SEHNR, CDR2 FQNEAQ (reference sequence). Trimming removed 1 base from V and 5 bases from J, with 9 bases in between. The CDR3 totals 14 residues. The CDR3: CASSLGAGYQPQHF. The CDR3 nucleotides are TGTGCCAGCAGCTTAGGCGCCGGGTATCAGCCCCAGCATTTT. Looking up the rest from reference TRBV7-9 and TRBJ1-5 gives the full variable domain: DTGVSQNPRHKITKRGQNVTFRCDPISEHNRLYWYRQTLGQGPEFLTYFQNEAQLEKSRLLSDRFSAERPKGSFSTLEIQRTEQGDSAMYLCASSLGAGYQPQHFGDGTRLSIL.

The chain combines TRBV5-1 with TRBJ2-2, with D possibly being TRBD1 (5 bases). The CDR3 is 15 residues long. Germline CDR1 reads SGHRS; CDR2 reads YFSETQ. The germline V and J ends were trimmed by 4 bases and 3 bases, with 13 bases remaining between them. CDR3 bases: TGCGCCAGCAGCGCTGGGGCAGGCGACACCGGGGAGCTGTTTTTT. Its translation is CASSAGAGDTGELFF.

The J gene is TRBJ2-2, the V gene TRBV15; D perhaps matches TRBD1 (6 bases). The CDR3 is 16 amino acids. In germline, CDR1 is LNHNV, CDR2 YYDKDF (reference sequence). V lost 0 bases to trimming and J lost 7 bases, with 15 bases between them. The CDR3 loop is CATSRDRQVQGGELFF. The CDR3 DNA reads as TGTGCCACCAGCAGAGATCGACAGGTTCAAGGCGGGGAGCTGTTTTTT.

This clone appeared a single time. V and J are TRBV6-1 and TRBJ1-5; no clear D. The CDR3 loop spans 15 amino acids. Between the trimmed V and J ends, which lost 1 base and 7 bases, there was a span of 14 bases. Germline CDR1 MNHNS, CDR2 SASEGT. CDR3 sequence (DNA): TGTGCCAGCAGTGAAGGAGGTCGTAGTAGGCAGCCCCAGCATTTT. Protein product: CASSEGGRSRQPQHF.